Presented here are 8 T cell receptor beta chains from one specimen sequenced in a study of cytomegalovirus exposure and HLA in healthy donors. Primers for the PCR totalled 60 Vbeta and 13 Jbeta. TCRdb keeps only in-frame clones here, not all; method: immunoSEQ multiplex PCR. The sample consists of some 150,000 clones, about 80% of them appearing once. The source material was PBMCs. Every receptor here comes from a young man in good health and CMV-seropositive.

The gene calls are TRBV9 and TRBJ2-3, with D possibly matching TRBD2 (6 bases). Germline loops: CDR1 SGDLS, CDR2 YYNGEE. The CDR3 is 17 residues long. The V gene lost 3 bases and the J gene lost 0 bases, with 17 bases spanning the gap. The DNA of the CDR3 is TGTGCCAGCAGCGGGATCGGGAGTGGGGGTAGCACAGATACGCAGTATTTT. This codes for CASSGIGSGGSTDTQYF.

The chain joins TRBV5-8 to TRBJ2-7; 9 positions match TRBD1. V shed 4 bases and J 5 bases; nucleotides not matched to a gene: 10. There are 15 residues in the CDR3. The germline CDR1 and CDR2 sequences are SGHTS and YDEGEE. The DNA for the CDR3 is TGTGCCAGCAGCCTCAGGGACAGGGTTGACCACGAGCAGTACTTC. Its protein product is CASSLRDRVDHEQYF.

This clone was found once. The V gene is TRBV18, the J gene TRBJ2-2; TRBD2 might be the D (5 bases). This CDR3 is 13 amino acids long. Germline V gene sequence: CDR1 KGHSH, CDR2 LQKENI. Trimming left V 0 bases short and J 10 bases short, with 9 bases between. DNA for the CDR3: TGTGCCAGCTCACCACCGGGCCTAGCGGAGCTGTTTTTT. Translated: CASSPPGLAELFF.

This chain links TRBV29-1 with TRBJ2-7, with TRBD1 matching over 8 bases. The germline gives CDR1 SQVTM, CDR2 ANQGSEA. Trimming took 6 bases from V and 2 from J; bases not matched to a gene: 6. The length of the CDR3 is 13 residues. CDR3: CSVEDRATYEQYF. As DNA, the CDR3 is TGCAGCGTCGAGGACAGGGCCACCTACGAGCAGTACTTC.

The chain combines TRBV11-3 with TRBJ1-1; no reliable D call. Trimming removed 1 base from V and 0 bases from J, with 3 bases in between. In germline, CDR1 is SGHNT, CDR2 YENEEA. The CDR3 runs to 13 residues. The CDR3 nucleotides read TGTGCCAGCAGCTTAGCGGTGAACACTGAAGCTTTCTTT. Translated, it gives CASSLAVNTEAFF. Together with reference TRBV11-3 and TRBJ1-1, the CDR3 gives the full variable domain: EAGVVQSPRYKIIEKKQPVAFWCNPISGHNTLYWYLQNLGQGPELLIRYENEEAVDDSQLPKDRFSAERLKGVDSTLKIQPAELGDSAVYLCASSLAVNTEAFFGQGTRLTVV.

V gene TRBV5-6 combines with J gene TRBJ2-1; TRBD2 aligns across 14 bases. With 4 bases clipped from V and 9 bases from J, the junction kept 6 bases outside the gene matches. CDR1 SGHDT and CDR2 YYEEEE come from the germline V gene. CDR3 length: 15 amino acids. The CDR3 DNA reads as TGTGCCAGCAGCCCCGGGACTAGCGGGAGAGGTGAGCAGTTCTTC. As protein: CASSPGTSGRGEQFF.

The chain uses TRBV27 and TRBJ1-2; TRBD1 might be the D (5 bases). Germline lookup yields CDR1 MNHEY and CDR2 SMNVEV (reference sequence). With 3 bases removed from V and 7 bases from J, the gap between germline ends came to 12 bases. This CDR3 region has 13 residues. The CDR3 DNA reads as TGTGCCAGCAGTTTGTCGCAGGGCTTTGGCTACACCTTC. Its translation is CASSLSQGFGYTF.

This chain links TRBV7-9 with TRBJ1-4, with 8 nucleotides matching TRBD1. The CDR3 consists of 15 residues. V trimming: 7 bases; J trimming: 7 bases; junction bases outside the gene matches: 11. Germline V gene lookup returns CDR1 SEHNR and CDR2 FQNEAQ (reference sequence). The CDR3 nucleotides read TGTGCCAGCACCCAAAGTAGGACAGGGATTGAAAAACTGTTTTTT. The encoded protein is CASTQSRTGIEKLFF.